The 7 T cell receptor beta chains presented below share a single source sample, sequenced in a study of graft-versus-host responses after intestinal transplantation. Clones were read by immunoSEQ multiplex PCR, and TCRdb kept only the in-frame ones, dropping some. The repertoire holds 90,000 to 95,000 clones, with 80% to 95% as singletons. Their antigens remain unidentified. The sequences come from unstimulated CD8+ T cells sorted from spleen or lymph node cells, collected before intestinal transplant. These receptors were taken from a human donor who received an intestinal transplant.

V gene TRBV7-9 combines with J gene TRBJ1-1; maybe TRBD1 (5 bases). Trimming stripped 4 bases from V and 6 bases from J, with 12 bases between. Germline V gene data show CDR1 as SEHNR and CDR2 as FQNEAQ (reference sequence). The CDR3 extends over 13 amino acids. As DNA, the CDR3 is TGTGCCAGCAGCTCACCTAGGGGCCCTGAAGCTTTCTTT. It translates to CASSSPRGPEAFF.

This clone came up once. The CDR3 sequence is CASSFWGGGNTIYF. CDR3 sequence (DNA): TGTGCCAGCAGCTTTTGGGGGGGTGGAAACACCATATATTTT. The chain employs TRBV5-4 and TRBJ1-3, with D possibly being TRBD1 (5 bases). The germline gives CDR1 SGHNT, CDR2 YYREEE (reference sequence). This CDR3 is built from 14 residues. The V end was cut by 2 bases, the J end by 3 bases, with 9 bases between.

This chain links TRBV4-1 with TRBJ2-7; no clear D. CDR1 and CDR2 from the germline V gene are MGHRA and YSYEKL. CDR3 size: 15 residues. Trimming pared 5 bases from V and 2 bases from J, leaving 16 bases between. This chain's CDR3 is CASSNRFPVTYEQYF. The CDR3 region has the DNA TGCGCCAGCAGCAATCGGTTTCCGGTGACCTACGAGCAGTACTTC.

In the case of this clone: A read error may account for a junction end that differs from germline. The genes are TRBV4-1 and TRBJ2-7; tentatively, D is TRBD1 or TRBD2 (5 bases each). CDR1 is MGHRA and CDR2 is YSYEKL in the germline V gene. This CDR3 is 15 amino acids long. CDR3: CASSQGVQADYEQYF. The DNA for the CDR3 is TGTGCCAGCAGCCAAGGGGTCCAAGCGGACTACGAGCAGTACTTC.

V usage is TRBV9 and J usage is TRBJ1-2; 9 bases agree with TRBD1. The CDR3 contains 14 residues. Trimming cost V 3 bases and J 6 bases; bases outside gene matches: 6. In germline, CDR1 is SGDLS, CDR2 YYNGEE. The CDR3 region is CASSDHDRGDGYTF. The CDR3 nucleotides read TGTGCCAGCAGCGACCACGACAGGGGGGATGGCTACACCTTC.

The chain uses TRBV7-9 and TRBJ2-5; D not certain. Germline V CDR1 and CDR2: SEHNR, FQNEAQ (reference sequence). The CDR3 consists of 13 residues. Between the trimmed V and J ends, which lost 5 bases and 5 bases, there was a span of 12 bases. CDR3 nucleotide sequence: TGTGCCAGCAGCCTCTCCCTCGGGGAGACCCAGTACTTC. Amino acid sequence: CASSLSLGETQYF. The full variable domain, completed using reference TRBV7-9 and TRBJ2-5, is DTGVSQNPRHKITKRGQNVTFRCDPISEHNRLYWYRQTLGQGPEFLTYFQNEAQLEKSRLLSDRFSAERPKGSFSTLEIQRTEQGDSAMYLCASSLSLGETQYFGPGTRLLVL.

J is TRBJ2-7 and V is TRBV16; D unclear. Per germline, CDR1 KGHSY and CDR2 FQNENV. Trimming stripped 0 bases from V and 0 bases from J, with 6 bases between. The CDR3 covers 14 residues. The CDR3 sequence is CASSQSSDSYEQYF. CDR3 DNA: TGTGCCAGCAGCCAATCCTCCGACTCCTACGAGCAGTACTTC.